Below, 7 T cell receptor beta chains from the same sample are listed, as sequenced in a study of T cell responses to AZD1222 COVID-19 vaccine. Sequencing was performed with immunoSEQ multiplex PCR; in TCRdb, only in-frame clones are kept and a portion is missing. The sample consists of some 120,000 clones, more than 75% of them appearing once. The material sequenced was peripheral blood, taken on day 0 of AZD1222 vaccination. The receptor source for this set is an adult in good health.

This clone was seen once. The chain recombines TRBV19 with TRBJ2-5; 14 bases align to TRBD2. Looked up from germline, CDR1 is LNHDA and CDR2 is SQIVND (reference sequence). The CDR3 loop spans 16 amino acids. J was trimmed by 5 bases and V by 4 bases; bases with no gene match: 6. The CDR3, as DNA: TGTGCCAGTAGTACCCGGACTAGCGGGAGGAGGGAGACCCAGTACTTC. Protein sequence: CASSTRTSGRRETQYF. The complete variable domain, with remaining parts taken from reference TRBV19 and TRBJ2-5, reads DGGITQSPKYLFRKEGQNVTLSCEQNLNHDAMYWYRQDPGQGLRLIYYSQIVNDFQKGDIAEGYSVSREKKESFPLTVTSAQKNPTAFYLCASSTRTSGRRETQYFGPGTRLLVL.

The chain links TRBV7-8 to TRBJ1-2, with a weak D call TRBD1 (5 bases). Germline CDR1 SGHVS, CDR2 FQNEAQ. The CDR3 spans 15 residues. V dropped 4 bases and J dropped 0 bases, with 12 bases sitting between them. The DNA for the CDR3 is TGTGCCAGCAGCTACCCGGCCAGGGCTAACTATGGCTACACCTTC. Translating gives CASSYPARANYGYTF.

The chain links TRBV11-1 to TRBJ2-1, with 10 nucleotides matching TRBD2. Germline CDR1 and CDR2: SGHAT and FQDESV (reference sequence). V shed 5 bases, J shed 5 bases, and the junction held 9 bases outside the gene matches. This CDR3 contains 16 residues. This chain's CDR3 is CASSRSWTSGHNEQFF. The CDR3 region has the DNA TGTGCCAGCAGCCGATCCTGGACTAGCGGACACAATGAGCAGTTCTTC. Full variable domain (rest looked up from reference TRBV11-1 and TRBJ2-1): EAEVAQSPRYKITEKSQAVAFWCDPISGHATLYWYRQILGQGPELLVQFQDESVVDDSQLPKDRFSAERLKGVDSTLKIQPAELGDSAMYLCASSRSWTSGHNEQFFGPGTRLTVL.

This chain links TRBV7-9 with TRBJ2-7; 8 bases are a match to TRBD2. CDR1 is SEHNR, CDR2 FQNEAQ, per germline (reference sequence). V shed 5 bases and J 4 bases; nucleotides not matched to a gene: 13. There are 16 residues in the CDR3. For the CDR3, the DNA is TGTGCCAGCAGCCCGGGGGGGGGACACAATTTTTACGAGCAGTACTTC. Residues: CASSPGGGHNFYEQYF.

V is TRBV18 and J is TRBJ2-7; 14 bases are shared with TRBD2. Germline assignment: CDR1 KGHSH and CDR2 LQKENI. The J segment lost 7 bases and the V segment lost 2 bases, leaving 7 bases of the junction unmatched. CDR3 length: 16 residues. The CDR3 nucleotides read TGTGCCAGCTCACCAGTGGGACTAGCGGGAGCCGGGGAGCAGTACTTC. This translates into CASSPVGLAGAGEQYF.

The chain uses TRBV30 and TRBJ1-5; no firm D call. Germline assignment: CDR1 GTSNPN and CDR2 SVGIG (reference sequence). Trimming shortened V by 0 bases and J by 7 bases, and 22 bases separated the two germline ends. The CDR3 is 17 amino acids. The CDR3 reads CAWSVGPYLIAQQPQHF. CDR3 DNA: TGTGCCTGGAGTGTTGGACCCTATCTTATAGCACAGCAGCCCCAGCATTTT. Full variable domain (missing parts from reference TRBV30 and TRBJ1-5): SQTIHQWPATLVQPVGSPLSLECTVEGTSNPNLYWYRQAAGRGLQLLFYSVGIGQISSEVPQNLSASRPQDRQFILSSKKLLLSDSGFYLCAWSVGPYLIAQQPQHFGDGTRLSIL.

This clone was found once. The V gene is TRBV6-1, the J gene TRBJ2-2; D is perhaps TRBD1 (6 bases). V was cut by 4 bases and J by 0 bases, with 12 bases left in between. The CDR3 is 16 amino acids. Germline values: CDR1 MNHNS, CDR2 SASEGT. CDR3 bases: TGTGCCAGCAGTGGGCCCGGACAGACGAACACCGGGGAGCTGTTTTTT. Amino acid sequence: CASSGPGQTNTGELFF.